This T cell receptor beta chain was profiled in a study of CD8 T cells in Susac syndrome (dated by TCRdb to about 2019). Turning to the overall study: Repertoire sequencing was used to test whether CD8+ T cell activation and differentiation in Susac syndrome was antigen driven.

Comments on this clonotype: The target of this receptor is not known. Base qualities are not recorded, but no much larger clone differs from it by a single base.

High-throughput TCR beta sequencing profiled peripheral blood CD8+ and CD4+ T cells from healthy donors, Susac syndrome patients and multiple sclerosis patients. Healthy donors were included as age- and sex-matched controls. CD8+ TEMRA cells were enriched by FACS, while bulk CD8+ and CD4+ T cells were purified by magnetic negative isolation. Blood was drawn into EDTA tubes, processed within 24 hours, and PBMCs were isolated by density gradient centrifugation. PBMCs intended for TCR sequencing were frozen in liquid nitrogen and were later thawed in a 37 degrees C water bath. A purity of at least 90% was achieved for sorted or isolated CD4+, CD8+ and CD8+ TEMRA cells. RNA was extracted using the RNeasy kit, and roughly 0.45 to 1 microgram was reverse transcribed with random hexamers. The immunoSEQ multiplex PCR assay, which covers 54 Vbeta and 13 Jbeta segments, was used to amplify TCR beta CDR3 regions. Bias from PCR amplification was corrected by using a synthetic template baseline for primer optimization and for computational correction. As for how the authors treated the data: Reads were annotated to V, D and J genes per IMGT and analyzed with immunoSEQ Analyzer, keeping only productive sequences. Clonality was calculated as one minus the Shannon entropy normalized by log2 of the number of productive unique sequences. Public and private clones were assessed among the 100 most prevalent clones of each patient and control. A clone was defined as Susac-specific if it was absent from the healthy and MS cohorts, from around 960 published viral clones and from other ImmuneACCESS disease sequences. TCRdb reprocessed the public reads (quality trimming at Q25 with fastp, clone calling with MiXCR) and kept in-frame beta chains. Each entry is one CDR3 protein sequence, shown with its most common DNA and genes. None of the V and J calls come from the authors' own analysis; TCRdb made them. This sample gives 100,000 to 150,000 distinct CDR3 sequences in total; roughly 96% of them show up just once. The top ten clones comprise roughly 0.13% of the sample.

Overall results and qualifications from the work: The TCR sequencing and HLA analysis was acknowledged to have included a relatively small number of individuals.

The germline V gene (reference sequence) yields SGHNT for CDR1 and YYREEE for CDR2. Its CDR3 holds 16 amino acids, cysteine through phenylalanine. CDR3 DNA is the only sequence kept; it has 48 bases, read in frame from the first base. Ends trimmed: V by 3 bases, J by 6 bases; bases unmatched to a gene: 8. The source material was CD4+ T cells from PBMCs. This receptor chain uses TRBV5-4 and TRBJ2-1; 11 bases in the junction line up with TRBD2. This receptor was obtained from a human donor in good health. The DNA sequence follows: TGTGCCAGCAGCTCCCGGGGTAGCGGGGGGGCCAATGAGCAGTTCTTC. The encoded protein is CASSSRGSGGANEQFF.